Presented here are 29 T cell receptor beta chains from one specimen sequenced in a study of CD8+ T cells in alopecia areata. Extraction and reverse transcription of RNA yielded cDNA as the sequencing template. Some clones are missing from TCRdb's copy, which holds only in-frame ones; the method was immunoSEQ multiplex PCR. The sample yields 100,000 to 150,000 clones, about 49% seen once. The material sequenced was CD8+ T cells sorted from blood, taken at week 0. The receptors were gathered from a human donor with alopecia areata.

The rearrangement joins TRBV10-3 to TRBJ2-7; tentatively, D is TRBD1 or TRBD2 (5 bases each). V lost 6 bases to trimming and J lost 5 bases, with 20 bases between them. The CDR3 contains 15 residues. Germline V gives CDR1 ENHRY, CDR2 SYGVKD. DNA for the CDR3: TGTGCCATCAGGGGGGAAGGGGAAGGTCTGGACGAGCAGTACTTC. Amino acids: CAIRGEGEGLDEQYF.

A few counts support this clone. The J gene is TRBJ2-7, the V gene TRBV30; 7 nucleotides match TRBD2. The CDR3 totals 13 residues. With V trimmed by 3 bases and J by 3 bases, 5 bases remained unmatched. Germline V gene lookup returns CDR1 GTSNPN and CDR2 SVGIG (reference sequence). The CDR3 loop reads CAWSLAGVYEQYF. CDR3 DNA: TGTGCCTGGAGCCTGGCGGGGGTCTACGAGCAGTACTTC.

This clone was detected once. The CDR3 DNA sequence: TGTGCCAGCAGCGATTCCAGGGACTCACCCCTCCACTTT. This sequence encodes CASSDSRDSPLHF. V gene TRBV2 combines with J gene TRBJ1-6, with a possible D match to TRBD1 (5 bases). V dropped 6 bases and J dropped 10 bases, with 13 bases sitting between them. Germline V lookup: CDR1 SNHLY, CDR2 FYNNEI. This CDR3 is built from 13 residues.

CDR3 sequence: CASSYSWDRGEETQYF. The CDR3 DNA reads as TGTGCCAGCAGTTACTCGTGGGACAGGGGGGAAGAGACCCAGTACTTC. The chain is built from TRBV6-5 and TRBJ2-5; 11 positions match TRBD1. The CDR3 consists of 16 residues. Germline V gene lookup returns CDR1 MNHEY and CDR2 SVGAGI. The V segment lost 0 bases and the J segment 3 bases; nucleotides outside the gene matches: 3.

This clone was found a few times. CDR3 DNA: TGTGCCACCAGCAGAGATGCGGGGCAGTTGAACACTGAAGCTTTCTTT. It encodes CATSRDAGQLNTEAFF. This sequence joins TRBV15 and TRBJ1-1; possible D gene TRBD1, 5 bases. The CDR3 consists of 16 residues. Germline-derived CDR1 and CDR2 are LNHNV and YYDKDF (reference sequence). Trimming left V 0 bases short and J 0 bases short, with 11 bases between.

This rearrangement joins TRBV7-3 to TRBJ2-3, with unresolved D. There are 14 residues in the CDR3. The ends were cut back, 5 bases at V and 1 base at J, with 10 bases in the middle. Germline V CDR1 and CDR2: SGHTA, FQGTGA. CDR3 sequence: CASSPVSGTDTQYF. The DNA of the CDR3 is TGTGCCAGCAGCCCCGTCTCTGGCACAGATACGCAGTATTTT.

The V and J genes are TRBV6-5 and TRBJ1-5; D is unclear. CDR3 length: 13 residues. Germline lookup yields CDR1 MNHEY and CDR2 SVGAGI. V shed 5 bases and J shed 4 bases, with 9 bases lying between them. CDR3 sequence: CASSIAENQPQHF. CDR3 DNA sequence: TGTGCCAGCAGTATCGCAGAGAATCAGCCCCAGCATTTT.

A word on this clone: Other DNA sequences in this specimen translate into the identical CDR3. The gene calls are TRBV9 and TRBJ1-1, with D possibly being TRBD1 (5 bases). Deletions cut 0 bases from V and 5 bases from J, with 8 bases between. The CDR3 is 13 amino acids. CDR1 SGDLS and CDR2 YYNGEE come from the germline V gene. CDR3 protein: CASSVGGDTEAFF. CDR3 bases: TGTGCCAGCAGCGTAGGGGGGGATACTGAAGCTTTCTTT.

The chain has TRBV7-9 and TRBJ2-1; the match to TRBD1 covers 7 bases. With V trimmed by 5 bases and J by 5 bases, 3 bases remained unmatched. The CDR3 consists of 13 residues. Germline lookup yields CDR1 SEHNR and CDR2 FQNEAQ (reference sequence). CDR3 amino acids: CASSRDSHNEQFF. In DNA, the CDR3 is TGTGCCAGCAGCCGGGACAGTCACAATGAGCAGTTCTTC.

This rearrangement joins TRBV29-1 to TRBJ2-7, with D tentatively TRBD1 (6 bases). This CDR3 region has 13 residues. In germline, CDR1 is SQVTM, CDR2 ANQGSEA. Trimming left V 6 bases short and J 4 bases short, with 16 bases between. CDR3 sequence: CSVGQGSPYEQYF. CDR3 bases: TGCAGCGTAGGTCAGGGGTCGCCATACGAGCAGTACTTC.

Comment on this clone: The sample carries other DNA sequences with the same CDR3. The rearrangement links TRBV27 to TRBJ1-5; possible D gene TRBD1, 5 bases. The CDR3 runs to 14 residues. In germline, CDR1 is MNHEY, CDR2 SMNVEV (reference sequence). Trimming stripped 7 bases from V and 1 base from J, with 11 bases between. The CDR3 spells CASTPGGSNQPQHF. The DNA of the CDR3 is TGTGCCAGCACCCCTGGGGGAAGCAATCAGCCCCAGCATTTT.

This chain uses TRBV10-2 with TRBJ2-7; D is ambiguous. The germline CDR1 and CDR2 sequences are WSHSY and SAAADI. V shed 9 bases and J shed 4 bases, with 7 bases lying between them. The CDR3 is 10 amino acids. CDR3 coding DNA: TGCGCCAGTAATCGGTACGAGCAGTACTTC. Its protein product is CASNRYEQYF.

The genes are TRBV9 and TRBJ1-1; a weak D match, TRBD1 (6 bases). V gave up 5 bases and J gave up 0 bases, with 11 bases separating them. The CDR3 is 14 residues long. Per germline, CDR1 SGDLS and CDR2 YYNGEE. The DNA for the CDR3 is TGTGCCAGCAGTTTGGACAGCATGAACACTGAAGCTTTCTTT. It codes for CASSLDSMNTEAFF.

This chain uses TRBV29-1 with TRBJ1-2; D is undetermined. The CDR3 contains 13 residues. The germline V gene has CDR1 SQVTM and CDR2 ANQGSEA. Trimming took 7 bases from V and 2 from J, leaving 14 bases between them. CDR3 in DNA: TGCAGCGCCTTCGGGGAGGAAAACTATGGCTACACCTTC. Residues: CSAFGEENYGYTF.

This clone was counted between two and nine times. The CDR3 bases are TGTGCCAGTAGTATAGACCGGGATGGCTACACCTTC. Its protein product is CASSIDRDGYTF. The J gene is TRBJ1-2, the V gene TRBV19; the D is unclear. The V gene's germline CDR1 is LNHDA and CDR2 SQIVND (reference sequence). Trimming removed 0 bases from V and 6 bases from J, with 5 bases in between. The CDR3 has 12 amino acids.

This clone appeared a few times. The J gene is TRBJ2-5, the V gene TRBV5-4; 12 bases fit TRBD2. Germline CDR1 reads SGHNT; CDR2 reads YYREEE (reference sequence). The V segment lost 2 bases and the J segment 3 bases; nucleotides outside the gene matches: 2. The CDR3 extends over 15 amino acids. Here the CDR3 reads CASSLLAGGEETQYF. CDR3 nucleotides: TGTGCCAGCAGCTTACTAGCGGGGGGCGAAGAGACCCAGTACTTC.

The chain combines TRBV27 with TRBJ2-7; 7 bases line up with TRBD1. The V and J ends lost 6 bases and 4 bases, in that order; junction bases with no gene match: 15. Germline loops: CDR1 MNHEY, CDR2 SMNVEV (reference sequence). This CDR3 spans 16 amino acids. The CDR3 is CASSLDVGTEDYEQYF. The DNA for the CDR3 is TGTGCCAGCAGCTTGGACGTCGGGACAGAGGATTACGAGCAGTACTTC.

This sequence joins TRBV7-9 and TRBJ2-5; 7 nucleotides align to TRBD1. The CDR3 extends over 14 amino acids. Germline V CDR1 and CDR2: SEHNR, FQNEAQ (reference sequence). With 6 bases clipped from V and 1 base from J, the junction kept 5 bases outside the gene matches. The CDR3, as DNA: TGTGCCAGCAGGCCGGGACAGACCCAAGAGACCCAGTACTTC. It is translated as CASRPGQTQETQYF. The full variable domain, its missing parts supplied by reference TRBV7-9 and TRBJ2-5, is DTGVSQNPRHKITKRGQNVTFRCDPISEHNRLYWYRQTLGQGPEFLTYFQNEAQLEKSRLLSDRFSAERPKGSFSTLEIQRTEQGDSAMYLCASRPGQTQETQYFGPGTRLLVL.

The chain is built from TRBV7-2 and TRBJ2-1; D is uncertain. This CDR3 is 12 amino acids long. V lost 4 bases and J lost 6, with 7 bases in between. Germline-derived CDR1 and CDR2 are SGHTA and FQGNSA. CDR3 sequence (DNA): TGTGCCAGCAGCTCCCAAGGCAATGAGCAGTTCTTC. Its protein is CASSSQGNEQFF.

For the CDR3, the DNA is TGTGCCTGGAGTGCCCCCCCTAACAGGGACGGGGAGCTGTTTTTT. It is translated as CAWSAPPNRDGELFF. The chain is built from TRBV30 and TRBJ2-2, with D perhaps matching TRBD1 (6 bases). V was shortened by 1 base and J by 7 bases, with 16 bases between the two germline ends. Germline V gives CDR1 GTSNPN, CDR2 SVGIG (reference sequence). The CDR3 sequence is 15 residues long.

CDR3 loop: CASSLGMGNQPQHF. Here the CDR3 DNA reads TGTGCCAGCAGCTTAGGAATGGGGAATCAGCCCCAGCATTTT. This chain connects TRBV13 to TRBJ1-5; unclear D gene. Germline CDR1 and CDR2: PRHDT and FYEKMQ (reference sequence). This CDR3 is 14 amino acids long. Trimming removed 0 bases from V and 4 bases from J, with 7 bases in between.

The V and J genes are TRBV29-1 and TRBJ1-6; TRBD1 aligns across 8 bases. The V gene's germline CDR1 is SQVTM and CDR2 ANQGSEA. The CDR3 is 12 residues long. The trim removed 8 bases at V and 10 bases at J, leaving 7 bases unmatched. CDR3 in amino acids: CSQGQGGSPLHF. The CDR3 DNA follows: TGCAGCCAAGGACAGGGAGGATCACCCCTCCACTTT.

The chain is built from TRBV27 and TRBJ2-1; D is ambiguous. V was trimmed by 7 bases and J by 8 bases, leaving 9 bases between them. Germline V gene data show CDR1 as MNHEY and CDR2 as SMNVEV (reference sequence). The length of the CDR3 is 11 residues. CDR3 in amino acids: CASKDSYEQFF. As DNA, the CDR3 is TGTGCCAGCAAGGATTCCTATGAGCAGTTCTTC.

This clone was seen only a few times. V usage is TRBV29-1 and J usage is TRBJ2-2; 7 nucleotides agree with TRBD1. With V trimmed by 5 bases and J by 7 bases, 13 bases remained unmatched. CDR3 length equals 15 residues. CDR1 and CDR2 from the germline V gene are SQVTM and ANQGSEA. The CDR3 spells CSVRLRGGKGGELFF. CDR3 sequence (DNA): TGCAGCGTTAGACTAAGAGGGGGCAAAGGCGGGGAGCTGTTTTTT.

The gene calls are TRBV2 and TRBJ2-5; TRBD1 matches at 9 bases. This CDR3 is 14 amino acids long. The V segment lost 5 bases and the J segment 5 bases; nucleotides outside the gene matches: 6. Germline CDR1 reads SNHLY; CDR2 reads FYNNEI. CDR3 residues: CASSSDRGWETQYF. CDR3 nucleotide sequence: TGTGCCAGCAGTTCCGACAGGGGGTGGGAGACCCAGTACTTC.

The chain links TRBV5-6 to TRBJ2-5; a weak D match, TRBD2 (5 bases). Germline V lookup: CDR1 SGHDT, CDR2 YYEEEE. CDR3 size: 13 residues. Trimming took off 4 bases at V and 3 bases at J, with 10 bases between the two ends. The CDR3 region has the DNA TGTGCCAGCAGCCCAGAGAGGGAAGAGACCCAGTACTTC. As protein: CASSPEREETQYF.

This clone was seen only a few times. The chain recombines TRBV6-6 with TRBJ1-2; 7 nucleotides agree with TRBD1. The CDR3 length is 13 residues. V dropped 7 bases and J dropped 10; count of bases not matched to a gene: 12. In germline, CDR1 is MNHNY, CDR2 SVGAGI (reference sequence). CDR3 in DNA: TGTGCCAGCACCAATGGACAGGTTGAAGTCTACACCTTC. Its translation: CASTNGQVEVYTF.

This clone was detected only a few times. The CDR3 nucleotides are TGCGCCAGCAGCTTGGGAGGATCATCCTACGAGCAGTACTTC. Translated: CASSLGGSSYEQYF. The chain uses TRBV5-1 and TRBJ2-7; D not certain. Looked up from germline, CDR1 is SGHRS and CDR2 is YFSETQ. This CDR3 spans 14 amino acids. V lost 0 bases to trimming and J lost 1 base, with 8 bases between them. Variable domain in full (rest from reference TRBV5-1 and TRBJ2-7): KAGVTQTPRYLIKTRGQQVTLSCSPISGHRSVSWYQQTPGQGLQFLFEYFSETQRNKGNFPGRFSGRQFSNSRSEMNVSTLELGDSALYLCASSLGGSSYEQYFGPGTRLTVT.

The chain uses TRBV29-1 and TRBJ2-7, with 9 bases fitting TRBD1. V gave up 4 bases and J gave up 7 bases; unmatched junction bases: 14. The CDR3 contains 15 residues. From germline, CDR1 is SQVTM and CDR2 ANQGSEA. CDR3 bases: TGCAGCGTTGTGGGGACAGGGACGACCCTAGGGGAGCAGTACTTC. It translates to CSVVGTGTTLGEQYF.